The 13 T cell receptor beta chains below all came from one sample that was sequenced in a study of blood T cell repertoires in COVID-19. Sequencing was performed with immunoSEQ multiplex PCR; in TCRdb, only in-frame clones are kept and a portion is missing. Of 200,000 to 300,000 clones listed, about 91% are singletons. Sequenced material: peripheral blood. The receptors were gathered from a woman younger than 45 with COVID-19, enrolled during active disease.

This rearrangement joins TRBV29-1 to TRBJ1-2; the D is unclear. V lost 0 bases to trimming and J lost 9 bases, with 23 bases between them. This CDR3 is built from 16 residues. Germline-derived CDR1 and CDR2 are SQVTM and ANQGSEA. CDR3 in amino acids: CSVEDLEVIGPPRYTF. In nucleotides, the CDR3 is TGCAGCGTTGAAGATCTGGAGGTCATCGGCCCCCCACGCTACACCTTC.

V gene TRBV28 combines with J gene TRBJ2-7, with D unclear. The V and J ends lost 4 bases and 1 base respectively, with 14 bases between them. The germline CDR1 and CDR2 sequences are MDHEN and SYDVKM. This CDR3 has 15 amino acids. The DNA for the CDR3 is TGTGCCAGCAGTTCTCTGGAGCGTATATCCTACGAGCAGTACTTC. Translation: CASSSLERISYEQYF.

The V and J genes are TRBV18 and TRBJ2-7; D is possibly TRBD1 (6 bases). Trimming cost V 3 bases and J 0 bases, with 15 bases left between them. CDR1 is KGHSH, CDR2 LQKENI, per germline. The CDR3 totals 16 residues. The CDR3 nucleotides are TGTGCCAGCTCACCGATACAGGGAGTGGGCTCCTACGAGCAGTACTTC. This codes for CASSPIQGVGSYEQYF.

The gene calls are TRBV7-2 and TRBJ2-1; 7 nucleotides agree with TRBD2. The CDR3 contains 16 residues. The germline V gene has CDR1 SGHTA and CDR2 FQGNSA. V dropped 5 bases and J dropped 0; count of bases not matched to a gene: 7. The CDR3 DNA reads TGTGCCAGCAGCGTCAGAAGCGGGAACTCCTACAATGAGCAGTTCTTC. This encodes CASSVRSGNSYNEQFF.

This chain links TRBV27 with TRBJ2-1, with D possibly being TRBD2 (6 bases). V was trimmed by 3 bases and J by 0 bases, leaving 9 bases between them. Germline lookup yields CDR1 MNHEY and CDR2 SMNVEV (reference sequence). The CDR3 extends over 15 amino acids. The CDR3: CASSFRGSSYNEQFF. In DNA, the CDR3 is TGTGCCAGCAGTTTCCGGGGGAGCTCCTACAATGAGCAGTTCTTC.

This chain uses TRBV5-1 with TRBJ2-5; maybe TRBD1 (7 bases). The CDR3 extends over 13 amino acids. In germline, CDR1 is SGHRS, CDR2 YFSETQ. The V end was cut by 5 bases, the J end by 5 bases, with 13 bases between. CDR3 sequence reads: CASSSQGRETQYF. The CDR3 region has the DNA TGCGCCAGCAGTTCACAGGGGAGGGAGACCCAGTACTTC.

The chain uses TRBV2 and TRBJ1-2, with a weak D call TRBD1 (5 bases). The V gene's germline CDR1 is SNHLY and CDR2 FYNNEI. This CDR3 has 14 amino acids. V was pared by 0 bases and J by 8 bases, with 13 bases between. The CDR3: CASSEAWQGRGYTF. CDR3 bases: TGTGCCAGCAGTGAAGCTTGGCAGGGTCGGGGCTACACCTTC. The full variable domain, with the rest looked up from reference TRBV2 and TRBJ1-2, is EPEVTQTPSHQVTQMGQEVILRCVPISNHLYFYWYRQILGQKVEFLVSFYNNEISEKSEIFDDQFSVERPDGSNFTLKIRSTKLEDSAMYFCASSEAWQGRGYTFGSGTRLTVV.

V gene TRBV7-2 combines with J gene TRBJ2-5, with 12 bases aligning to TRBD2. V dropped 5 bases and J dropped 5; count of bases not matched to a gene: 6. The CDR3 is 15 residues long. From germline, CDR1 is SGHTA and CDR2 FQGNSA. In DNA, the CDR3 is TGTGCCAGCAGCCTGACTAGCGGGAGTTGGGAGACCCAGTACTTC. Amino acid sequence: CASSLTSGSWETQYF.

CDR3: CASSVVAGVQVGELFF. CDR3 nucleotide sequence: TGTGCCAGCAGCGTAGTAGCGGGAGTTCAGGTCGGGGAGCTGTTTTTT. The chain recombines TRBV9 with TRBJ2-2, with TRBD2 matching over 9 bases. Germline CDR1 and CDR2: SGDLS and YYNGEE. V dropped 0 bases and J dropped 7; count of bases not matched to a gene: 7. The CDR3 runs to 16 residues.

The chain combines TRBV28 with TRBJ2-7, with 12 bases identical to TRBD1. Trimming cost V 8 bases and J 2 bases; bases outside gene matches: 1. Germline-derived CDR1 and CDR2 are MDHEN and SYDVKM. The CDR3 totals 13 residues. CDR3 in amino acids: CASGDRGPYEQYF. CDR3 DNA: TGTGCCAGCGGGGACAGGGGGCCCTACGAGCAGTACTTC. The full variable domain, with the rest looked up from reference TRBV28 and TRBJ2-7, is DVKVTQSSRYLVKRTGEKVFLECVQDMDHENMFWYRQDPGLGLRLIYFSYDVKMKEKGDIPEGYSVSREKKERFSLILESASTNQTSMYLCASGDRGPYEQYFGPGTRLTVT.

The genes are TRBV7-8 and TRBJ2-2; TRBD2 agrees at 7 bases. The CDR3 is 14 residues long. The V gene end was trimmed by 1 base and the J gene end by 7 bases; junction bases not matched to a gene: 3. Germline V gene sequence: CDR1 SGHVS, CDR2 FQNEAQ. CDR3: CASSLGGGSGELFF. The DNA for the CDR3 is TGTGCCAGCAGCTTAGGTGGCGGGAGCGGGGAGCTGTTTTTT.

The chain recombines TRBV9 with TRBJ2-7; 7 bases align to TRBD1. Germline assignment: CDR1 SGDLS and CDR2 YYNGEE. J was trimmed by 3 bases and V by 4 bases; bases with no gene match: 4. CDR3 length: 13 amino acids. CDR3 sequence reads: CASSYRQGYEQYF. The CDR3 DNA reads as TGTGCCAGCAGCTACAGACAGGGCTACGAGCAGTACTTC.

The chain recombines TRBV4-3 with TRBJ2-5; D possibly corresponds to TRBD1 (7 bases). The CDR3 runs 15 residues. Trimming shortened V by 2 bases and J by 7 bases, and 17 bases separated the two germline ends. Germline lookup yields CDR1 LGHNA and CDR2 YSLEER. This CDR3 is CASSQTEDRRGTQYF. For the CDR3, the DNA is TGCGCCAGCAGCCAAACCGAGGACAGGAGGGGGACCCAGTACTTC.